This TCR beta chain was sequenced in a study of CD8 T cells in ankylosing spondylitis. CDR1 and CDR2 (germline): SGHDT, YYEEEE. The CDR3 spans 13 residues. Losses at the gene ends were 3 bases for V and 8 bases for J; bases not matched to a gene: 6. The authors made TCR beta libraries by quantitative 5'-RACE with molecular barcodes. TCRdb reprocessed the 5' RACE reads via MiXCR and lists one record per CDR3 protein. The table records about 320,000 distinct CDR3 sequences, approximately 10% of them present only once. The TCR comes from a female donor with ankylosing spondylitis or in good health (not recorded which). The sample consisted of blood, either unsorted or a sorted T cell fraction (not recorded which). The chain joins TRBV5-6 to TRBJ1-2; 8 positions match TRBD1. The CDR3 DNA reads TGTGCCAGCAGCTGGGGGACAGGTTCGGGCTACACCTTC. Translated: CASSWGTGSGYTF.